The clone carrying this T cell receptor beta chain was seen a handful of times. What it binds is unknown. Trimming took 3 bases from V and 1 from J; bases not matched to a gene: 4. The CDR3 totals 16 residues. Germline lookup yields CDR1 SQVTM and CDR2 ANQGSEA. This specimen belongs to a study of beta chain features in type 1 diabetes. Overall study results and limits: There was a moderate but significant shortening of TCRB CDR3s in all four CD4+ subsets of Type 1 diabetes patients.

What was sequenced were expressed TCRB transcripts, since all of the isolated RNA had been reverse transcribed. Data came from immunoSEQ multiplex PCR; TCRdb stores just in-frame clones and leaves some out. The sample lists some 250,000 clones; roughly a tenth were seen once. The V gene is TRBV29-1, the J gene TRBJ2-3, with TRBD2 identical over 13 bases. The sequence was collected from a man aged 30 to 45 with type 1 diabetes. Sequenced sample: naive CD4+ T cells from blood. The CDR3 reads CSVETSGGHRTDTQYF. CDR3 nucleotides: TGCAGCGTTGAGACTAGCGGGGGGCACCGCACAGATACGCAGTATTTT.